This TCR beta chain was found in a study of untreated major depressive disorder (dated by TCRdb to between 2017 and 2018). Study-level background: In this cross-sectional case-control comparison, antidepressant-free major depressive disorder patients and individually matched non-depressed controls were compared on T cell phenotype and TCR repertoire. The sequencing was a follow-up to the differences in Vbeta 5.1, Vbeta 11 and Vbeta 22 usage that flow cytometry had picked up across the whole cohort. Broader findings and caveats from the paper: The top five TRBV05-01 clones in every sequenced subject were all private clones. For the sequencing comparisons, one-tailed planned tests were applied to only three preselected Vbeta families. In the sequencing data, TRBV25-01 and TRBV02-01 usage matched the flow-cytometry pattern but was not statistically significant. Higher TRBV05-01 (Vbeta 5.1) usage among CD4+ T cells of depressed patients compared with controls was confirmed by sequencing, with p = 0.040 in a one-tailed test. A comparatively small study sample was produced by the strict matching and exclusion criteria, and the generalizability of findings was thereby limited.

In the case of this clone: The antigen it recognizes is unknown. Base qualities were left out, and no much larger clone turns up one base away.

CDR3 length: 14 amino acids, cysteine to phenylalanine. The read is trimmed to its CDR3 DNA, 42 bases read in frame from base 1. V has 6 bases trimmed and J has 7 bases trimmed; junction bases matching no gene number 11. The germline V gene (reference sequence) sets CDR1 to MNHEY and CDR2 to SMNVEV. The Qiagen DNeasy Blood and Tissue Kit was used to extract total genomic DNA from the purified CD4+ T cells. Following immunoSEQ immunosequencing protocols, the TCRbeta CDR3 region, as defined by IMGT, was amplified and sequenced. The paper's data handling went like this. Preprocessing of raw sequence data for PCR and sequencing error correction was performed by the immunoSEQ service. After being loaded into the immunoSEQ Analyzer, the data underwent further analysis with VDJtools v1.0.7. The paired Wilcoxon signed-rank test was applied to assess differences between patients and controls. The immuneACCESS repertoire file appears here via TCRdb, limited to in-frame rearrangements. These files lack a portion of the clones; in checked studies, under half of the deficit traces to unresolved V genes, and the cause of the others is not known. V, J and clone size were drawn from that table, and D and trimming were deduced from the DNA. The sample data list approximately 20,000 clones, and more than 70% of these were observed just once. Of the sample, just over 0.8% falls within the top ten clones.

Each depressed patient was pairwise matched to a non-depressed control for sex, age, current smoking status and body mass index. European descent was reported for all participants. Controls had no current or lifetime mood disorder and scored 5 or less on the Quick Inventory of Depressive Symptoms-Self Report. All participants were excluded for major medical conditions, Axis I/II comorbidities, regular medication or illicit drug use, or drinking over 100 g alcohol weekly. From each participant, about 32 ml of peripheral blood was collected into EDTA tubes. CD4+ T cells were purified from thawed PBMCs by magnetic negative selection with the BD IMag Human CD4 T Lymphocyte Enrichment Set. A purity of 90% to 95% was typically achieved with the CD4+ enrichment method, as confirmed by flow cytometry. A subgroup of four or five case-control pairs, chosen blind to the chemokine receptor expression and flow-cytometric repertoire skewing results, underwent TCRbeta sequencing. Every blood sample was taken in the morning at 8:00 a.m., after which PBMCs were separated out using Ficoll-Hypaque gradient centrifugation. PBMCs were cryopreserved by gradual cooling to -80 degrees C and were kept in liquid nitrogen until assay.

The clonotype originates from a woman under 40 in good health. The sample was CD4+ T cells from PBMCs. The chain couples TRBV27 to TRBJ2-7; 8 of the junction bases match TRBD1. The CDR3 here reads CASRETGAVSEQYF. The nucleotide sequence reads TGTGCCAGCAGGGAGACAGGGGCAGTGAGTGAGCAGTACTTC.